This record concerns one T cell receptor (beta chain) sequence. This CDR3 has 15 residues. CDR1 SGHNT and CDR2 YYREEE come from the germline V gene (reference sequence). Trimming left V 1 base short and J 1 base short, with 11 bases between. This record comes from a study of T cell changes during pregnancy in multiple sclerosis. The table came from immunoSEQ multiplex PCR; TCRdb's copy has only in-frame clones and leaves some out. The data contain roughly 80,000 clones, 92% of them singletons. The chain employs TRBV5-4 and TRBJ1-1; no firm D call. Sequences were derived from peripheral blood, sampled before pregnancy. The receptor was isolated from a female donor with multiple sclerosis, enrolled in a pregnancy study. The chain's CDR3 is CASSLPNYGNTEAFF. Here the CDR3 DNA reads TGTGCCAGCAGCTTGCCAAACTACGGGAACACTGAAGCTTTCTTT.